Presented here are 13 T cell receptor beta chains from one specimen sequenced in a study of CD8 T cells in ankylosing spondylitis. TCRdb used MiXCR to reprocess the 5' RACE reads, holding one entry per CDR3 protein. The table has some 27,000 distinct CDR3 sequences, about 5.2% seen once. The sample taken for sequencing was blood, either unsorted or a sorted T cell fraction (not recorded which). These TCRs come from a female donor with ankylosing spondylitis or in good health (not recorded which).

This rearrangement joins TRBV9 to TRBJ2-7; D perhaps matches TRBD1 (6 bases). Trimming shortened V by 0 bases and J by 6 bases, and 13 bases separated the two germline ends. This CDR3 contains 14 residues. CDR1 and CDR2 from the germline V gene are SGDLS and YYNGEE. The CDR3 loop reads CASSVESGVREQYF. The CDR3, as DNA: TGTGCCAGCAGCGTAGAGTCAGGGGTACGCGAGCAGTACTTC.

This clonotype was detected a few times. V and J are TRBV9 and TRBJ2-2; D is tentatively TRBD1 or TRBD2 (6 bases each). The germline V and J ends were trimmed by 0 bases and 4 bases, with 13 bases remaining between them. This CDR3 has 16 amino acids. Germline V CDR1 and CDR2: SGDLS, YYNGEE. The CDR3 sequence: CASSVEGGIRTGELFF. The CDR3 region has the DNA TGTGCCAGCAGCGTAGAAGGGGGGATTCGCACCGGGGAGCTGTTTTTT.

This clonotype was seen repeatedly, ten times or more. The genes are TRBV9 and TRBJ1-3, with 7 positions matching TRBD1. The V gene end was trimmed by 4 bases and the J gene end by 2 bases; junction bases not matched to a gene: 3. Germline V CDR1 and CDR2: SGDLS, YYNGEE. The CDR3 consists of 14 residues. The CDR3 nucleotides read TGTGCCAGCAGCAAAGACAGGGCTGGAAACACCATATATTTT. This gives the protein CASSKDRAGNTIYF.

This clonotype was counted at least ten times. The CDR3 DNA reads as TGTGCCAGCAGCGTAGGTCTTACAAACCAACCCCTCCACTTT. Amino acids: CASSVGLTNQPLHF. The V and J genes are TRBV9 and TRBJ1-6; D not resolved. This CDR3 is built from 14 residues. Germline V gives CDR1 SGDLS, CDR2 YYNGEE. With 0 bases removed from V and 12 bases from J, the gap between germline ends came to 13 bases.

At least ten counts were recorded for this clonotype. J is TRBJ2-1 and V is TRBV9; TRBD2 might be the D (5 bases). CDR1 is SGDLS, CDR2 YYNGEE, per germline. V gave up 3 bases and J gave up 15 bases, with 19 bases separating them. The CDR3 runs 13 residues. The CDR3 nucleotides read TGTGCCAGCAGCGCAGTCTTAGCGTCCACCCGGTTCTTC. Translating it yields CASSAVLASTRFF.

This clonotype appeared many times. This rearrangement joins TRBV9 to TRBJ2-3, with D possibly being TRBD2 (5 bases). Trimming took off 2 bases at V and 5 bases at J, with 9 bases between the two ends. The V gene's germline CDR1 is SGDLS and CDR2 YYNGEE. The CDR3 runs to 13 residues. The DNA for the CDR3 is TGTGCCAGCAGCGTTCGAGAGGGAGATACGCAGTATTTT. It specifies CASSVREGDTQYF.

In this sample, this clonotype turned up many times. The chain links TRBV9 to TRBJ2-3; TRBD2 agrees at 11 bases. The V segment lost 0 bases and the J segment 2 bases; nucleotides outside the gene matches: 5. CDR1 SGDLS and CDR2 YYNGEE come from the germline V gene. The CDR3 sequence is 17 residues long. DNA of the CDR3: TGTGCCAGCAGCGTAGAGCTAGCGGGGGGTTACACAGATACGCAGTATTTT. This codes for CASSVELAGGYTDTQYF.

This clonotype showed up many times. The chain joins TRBV9 to TRBJ2-5; 8 bases are shared with TRBD2. CDR3 size: 17 residues. V shed 0 bases and J 5 bases; nucleotides not matched to a gene: 12. Germline V gives CDR1 SGDLS, CDR2 YYNGEE. Written as DNA, the CDR3 is TGTGCCAGCAGCGTAGGAGTCGGGGGGGGCCGCGGGGAGACCCAGTACTTC. Translating gives CASSVGVGGGRGETQYF.

This clonotype has ten or more counts. The chain joins TRBV9 to TRBJ2-3, with D unclear. V gave up 6 bases and J gave up 0 bases, with 11 bases separating them. Germline assignment: CDR1 SGDLS and CDR2 YYNGEE. This CDR3 comprises 14 residues. CDR3 amino acids: CASTTPGSTDTQYF. CDR3 bases: TGTGCCAGCACAACCCCGGGCAGCACAGATACGCAGTATTTT.

By its share, this clonotype is medium-sized. The V call is TRBV9, the J call TRBJ2-7; a possible D gene is TRBD1 (5 bases). Per the germline V gene, CDR1 is SGDLS and CDR2 is YYNGEE. The CDR3 extends over 14 amino acids. V was trimmed by 0 bases and J by 5 bases, leaving 12 bases between them. CDR3 sequence (DNA): TGTGCCAGCAGCGTAGACCAGGGTAGGGACGAGCAGTACTTC. This codes for CASSVDQGRDEQYF.

This clonotype was recorded many times. The genes are TRBV9 and TRBJ2-5; D is possibly TRBD1 (6 bases). The germline V gene has CDR1 SGDLS and CDR2 YYNGEE. This CDR3 region has 13 residues. Trimming cost V 6 bases and J 5 bases, with 14 bases left between them. CDR3 protein: CASNPTGWETQYF. The CDR3 bases are TGTGCCAGCAACCCCACAGGGTGGGAGACCCAGTACTTC.

This clonotype has just a few counts. The genes are TRBV9 and TRBJ2-2; no clear D gene. Trimming cost V 3 bases and J 2 bases, with 8 bases left between them. Germline CDR1 and CDR2: SGDLS and YYNGEE. The CDR3 is 14 residues long. The CDR3 region is CASSANLNTGELFF. The CDR3 nucleotides read TGTGCCAGCAGCGCCAACCTAAACACCGGGGAGCTGTTTTTT.

This clonotype was recorded at least ten times. As DNA, the CDR3 is TGTGCCAGCAGCGTAGTGGCAGGTTCCTACGAGCAGTACTTC. Its translation: CASSVVAGSYEQYF. The chain combines TRBV9 with TRBJ2-7; D gene uncertain. CDR1 is SGDLS, CDR2 YYNGEE, per germline. Trimming left V 0 bases short and J 1 base short, with 8 bases between. This CDR3 has 14 amino acids.